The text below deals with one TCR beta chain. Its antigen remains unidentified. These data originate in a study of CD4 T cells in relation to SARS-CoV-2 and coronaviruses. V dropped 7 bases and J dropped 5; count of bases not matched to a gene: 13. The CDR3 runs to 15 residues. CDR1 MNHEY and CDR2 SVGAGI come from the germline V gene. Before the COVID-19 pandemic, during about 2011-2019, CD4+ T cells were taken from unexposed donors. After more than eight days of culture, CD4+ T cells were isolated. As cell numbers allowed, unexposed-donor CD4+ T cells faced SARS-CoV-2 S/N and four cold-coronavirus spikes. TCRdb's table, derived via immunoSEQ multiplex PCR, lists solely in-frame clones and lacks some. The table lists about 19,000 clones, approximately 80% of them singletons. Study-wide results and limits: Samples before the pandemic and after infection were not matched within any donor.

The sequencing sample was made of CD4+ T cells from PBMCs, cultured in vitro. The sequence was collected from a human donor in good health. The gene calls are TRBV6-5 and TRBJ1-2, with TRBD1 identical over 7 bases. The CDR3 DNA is TGTGCCAGCAAACCCTGGGACAGAATAAAATATGGCTACACCTTC. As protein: CASKPWDRIKYGYTF.